The clone carrying this T cell receptor (beta chain) was detected many times. The data originate from a study of human T cells and chemical hapten exposure. Time point in this sample: healthy volunteer bleed at 2 weeks. Total RNA was isolated from whole blood that had not been fractionated. The CDR3 covers 14 residues. CDR1 MGHRA and CDR2 YSYEKL come from the germline V gene. With 4 bases clipped from V and 11 bases from J, the junction kept 13 bases outside the gene matches. TCRdb reprocessed the RACE reads via MiXCR and lists one record per CDR3 protein. The sample yields under 95,000 distinct CDR3 sequences, around 8.8% seen once.

The chain recombines TRBV4-1 with TRBJ1-1; TRBD1 agrees at 7 bases. This receptor was taken from a female donor in good health. Some clones in this sample may be carry-over from other donors' samples. Sequencing input: whole blood. The DNA for the CDR3 is TGCGCCAGCAGCCCTGTCGGGACAGACCTAGAGGCTTTCTTT. It encodes CASSPVGTDLEAFF.